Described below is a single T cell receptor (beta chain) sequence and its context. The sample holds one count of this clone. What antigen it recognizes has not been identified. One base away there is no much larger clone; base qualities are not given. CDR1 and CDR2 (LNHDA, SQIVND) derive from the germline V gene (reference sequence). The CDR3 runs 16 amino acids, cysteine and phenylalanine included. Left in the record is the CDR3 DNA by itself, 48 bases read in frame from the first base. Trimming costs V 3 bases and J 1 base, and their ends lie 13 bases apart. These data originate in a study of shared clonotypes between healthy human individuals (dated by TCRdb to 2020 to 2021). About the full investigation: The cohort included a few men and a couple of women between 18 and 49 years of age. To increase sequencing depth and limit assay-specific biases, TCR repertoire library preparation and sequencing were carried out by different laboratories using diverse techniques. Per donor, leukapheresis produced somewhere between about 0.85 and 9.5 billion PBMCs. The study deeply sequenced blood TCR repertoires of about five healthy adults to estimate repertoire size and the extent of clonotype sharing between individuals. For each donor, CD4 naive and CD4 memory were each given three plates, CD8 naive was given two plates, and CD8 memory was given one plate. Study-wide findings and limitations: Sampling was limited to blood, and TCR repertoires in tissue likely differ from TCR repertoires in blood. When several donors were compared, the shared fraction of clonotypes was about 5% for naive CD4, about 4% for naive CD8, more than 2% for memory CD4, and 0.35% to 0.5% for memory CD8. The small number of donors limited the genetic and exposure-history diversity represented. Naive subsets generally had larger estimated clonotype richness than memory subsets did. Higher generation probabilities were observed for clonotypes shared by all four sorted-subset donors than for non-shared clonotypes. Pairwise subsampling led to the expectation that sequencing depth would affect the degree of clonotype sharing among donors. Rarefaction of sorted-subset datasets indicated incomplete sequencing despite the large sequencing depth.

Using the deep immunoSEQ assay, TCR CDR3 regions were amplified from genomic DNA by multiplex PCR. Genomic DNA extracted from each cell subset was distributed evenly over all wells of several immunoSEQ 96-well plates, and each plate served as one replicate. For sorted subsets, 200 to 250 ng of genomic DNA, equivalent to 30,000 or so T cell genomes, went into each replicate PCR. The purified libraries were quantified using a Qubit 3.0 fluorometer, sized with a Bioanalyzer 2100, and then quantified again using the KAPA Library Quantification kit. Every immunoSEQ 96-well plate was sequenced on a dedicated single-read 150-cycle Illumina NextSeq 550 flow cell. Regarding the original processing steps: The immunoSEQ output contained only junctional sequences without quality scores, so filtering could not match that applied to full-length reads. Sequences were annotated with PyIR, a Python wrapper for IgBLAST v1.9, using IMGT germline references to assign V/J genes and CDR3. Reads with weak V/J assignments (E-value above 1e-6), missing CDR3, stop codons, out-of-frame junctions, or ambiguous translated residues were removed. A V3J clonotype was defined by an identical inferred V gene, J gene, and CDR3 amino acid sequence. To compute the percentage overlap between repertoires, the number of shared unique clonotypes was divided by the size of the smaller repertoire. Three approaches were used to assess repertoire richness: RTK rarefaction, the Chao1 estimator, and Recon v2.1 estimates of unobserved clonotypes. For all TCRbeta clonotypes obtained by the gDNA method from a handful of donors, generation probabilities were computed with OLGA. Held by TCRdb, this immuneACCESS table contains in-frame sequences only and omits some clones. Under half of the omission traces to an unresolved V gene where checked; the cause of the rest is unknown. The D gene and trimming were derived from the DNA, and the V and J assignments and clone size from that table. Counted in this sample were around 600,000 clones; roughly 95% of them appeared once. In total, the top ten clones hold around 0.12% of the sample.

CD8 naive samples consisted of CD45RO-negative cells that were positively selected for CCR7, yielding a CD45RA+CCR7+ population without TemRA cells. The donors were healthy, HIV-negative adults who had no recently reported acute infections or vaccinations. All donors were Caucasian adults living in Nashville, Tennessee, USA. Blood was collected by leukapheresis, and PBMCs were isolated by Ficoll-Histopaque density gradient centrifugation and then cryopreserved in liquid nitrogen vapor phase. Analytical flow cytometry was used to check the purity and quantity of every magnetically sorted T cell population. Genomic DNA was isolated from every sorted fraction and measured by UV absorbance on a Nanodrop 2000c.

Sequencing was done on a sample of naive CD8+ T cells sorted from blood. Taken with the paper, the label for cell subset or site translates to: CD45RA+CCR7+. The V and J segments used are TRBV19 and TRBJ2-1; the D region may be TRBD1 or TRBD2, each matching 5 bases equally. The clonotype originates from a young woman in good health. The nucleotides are TGTGCCAGTAGTATGGGACCGCCTCTATCCTACAATGAGCAGTTCTTC. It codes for CASSMGPPLSYNEQFF.